This passage covers 27 T cell receptor beta chains from one sample sequenced in a study of T-cell reconstitution after alpha-beta-depleted transplantation in children. For TCRbeta, the library was prepared with unique molecular identifiers. TCRdb re-called the PCR reads with MiXCR, one entry per CDR3 protein. The table shows 450,000 to 600,000 distinct CDR3 sequences, with around 19% occurring only once. Sample: PBMCs from the stem cell graft donor, taken from the stem cell graft. Receptors originate from a human donor who donated a stem cell graft to a child with acute lymphoblastic leukemia.

This rearrangement joins TRBV2 to TRBJ2-3; D is perhaps TRBD1 (5 bases). The CDR3 extends over 14 amino acids. V was pared by 6 bases and J by 4 bases, with 14 bases between. The germline CDR1 and CDR2 sequences are SNHLY and FYNNEI. CDR3 sequence (DNA): TGTGCCAGCAGGGACCCGGTAGGGGCAGATACGCAGTATTTT. This gives the protein CASRDPVGADTQYF.

This clonotype was picked up a small number of times. The rearrangement uses TRBV2 and TRBJ2-1; TRBD2 aligns across 8 bases. CDR3 size: 13 residues. The J segment lost 5 bases and the V segment lost 3 bases, leaving 0 bases of the junction unmatched. The V gene's germline CDR1 is SNHLY and CDR2 FYNNEI. The DNA of the CDR3 is TGTGCCAGCAGTGAGGGACTAGACAATGAGCAGTTCTTC. Its translation: CASSEGLDNEQFF.

This clonotype appeared a few times. The J gene is TRBJ1-1, the V gene TRBV20-1; D uncertain. V lost 5 bases and J 6 bases, leaving 13 bases between the germline ends. Germline V gene data show CDR1 as DFQATT and CDR2 as SNEGSKA (reference sequence). The length of the CDR3 is 12 residues. The CDR3 DNA follows: TGCAGTGCTCGAATCTACGGGGCTGAAGCTTTCTTT. Translated: CSARIYGAEAFF.

In this sample, this clonotype turned up a few times. The chain links TRBV7-8 to TRBJ2-7; D remains unclear. Germline V gene sequence: CDR1 SGHVS, CDR2 FQNEAQ. This CDR3 contains 14 residues. V shed 5 bases and J shed 6 bases, with 17 bases lying between them. The CDR3 region has the DNA TGTGCCAGCAGCCCCGCGGTGGCTGGGCTCGAGCAGTACTTC. It is translated as CASSPAVAGLEQYF.

This sequence joins TRBV12-3 or TRBV12-4 and TRBJ1-2; unclear D gene. V was clipped by 4 bases and J by 3 bases, with 18 bases between them. CDR3 length: 16 amino acids. The CDR3 DNA follows: TGTGCCAGCAGTTCCCCTAGGGCTCTCTCCGACTATGGCTACACCTTC. Its protein is CASSSPRALSDYGYTF.

The chain combines TRBV5-6 with TRBJ2-1; 14 nucleotides agree with TRBD2. V lost 3 bases and J lost 4; bases outside the gene matches: 9. This CDR3 has 18 amino acids. Germline values: CDR1 SGHDT, CDR2 YYEEEE. The CDR3 DNA reads TGTGCCAGCAGCTCTCCTCAGACTAGCGGGAGGGGATACAATGAGCAGTTCTTC. It encodes CASSSPQTSGRGYNEQFF.

This sequence joins TRBV4-1 and TRBJ2-5, with TRBD2 as a possible D gene (6 bases). The ends were cut back, 0 bases at V and 1 base at J, with 15 bases in the middle. This CDR3 comprises 17 residues. The germline CDR1 and CDR2 sequences are MGHRA and YSYEKL. The CDR3 is CASSQENGPGSQETQYF. The CDR3 bases are TGCGCCAGCAGCCAAGAAAACGGCCCCGGGAGCCAAGAGACCCAGTACTTC.

This clonotype was recorded a few times. The gene calls are TRBV29-1 and TRBJ2-5; 7 nucleotides align to TRBD2. Germline lookup yields CDR1 SQVTM and CDR2 ANQGSEA. This CDR3 is built from 16 residues. With 7 bases clipped from V and 1 base from J, the junction kept 15 bases outside the gene matches. CDR3 in amino acids: CSAIGVGGSPQETQYF. The CDR3 bases are TGCAGCGCCATCGGGGTCGGCGGGAGCCCCCAAGAGACCCAGTACTTC.

The rearrangement links TRBV3-1 to TRBJ2-7; 14 bases are a match to TRBD2. The CDR3 runs 18 residues. The germline gives CDR1 LGHDT, CDR2 YNNKEL (reference sequence). J was trimmed by 2 bases and V by 11 bases; bases with no gene match: 17. CDR3 sequence (DNA): TGTGCCTGCACCCAAGGGACTAGCGGGAGTTTTATCCCCTACGAGCAGTACTTC. Translation gives CACTQGTSGSFIPYEQYF.

Only a few counts were recorded for this clonotype. This chain connects TRBV27 to TRBJ1-4; TRBD1 agrees at 7 bases. The CDR3 sequence is 15 residues long. Germline V lookup: CDR1 MNHEY, CDR2 SMNVEV (reference sequence). The ends lost 3 bases at V and 5 bases at J; junction bases unmatched: 6. CDR3 coding DNA: TGTGCCAGCAGTTTCGGGACAGCGGAAAATGAAAAACTGTTTTTT. It codes for CASSFGTAENEKLFF.

This clonotype showed up just a few times. The chain combines TRBV4-1 with TRBJ1-1; 7 nucleotides align to TRBD1. J gave up 0 bases and V 4 bases, and 5 bases lay outside the gene matches. Germline-derived CDR1 and CDR2 are MGHRA and YSYEKL. CDR3 length equals 15 residues. DNA of the CDR3: TGCGCCAGCAGCCTTACAGGGGACATGAACACTGAAGCTTTCTTT. This codes for CASSLTGDMNTEAFF.

The chain recombines TRBV5-1 with TRBJ2-7, with 8 bases aligning to TRBD1. Germline-derived CDR1 and CDR2 are SGHRS and YFSETQ. There are 14 residues in the CDR3. V trimming: 5 bases; J trimming: 3 bases; junction bases outside the gene matches: 7. The CDR3 DNA follows: TGCGCCAGCAGGACTACAGGGGGATACTACGAGCAGTACTTC. It translates to CASRTTGGYYEQYF.

In this sample, this clonotype turned up a few times. This rearrangement joins TRBV12-3 or TRBV12-4 to TRBJ2-1, with D possibly being TRBD1 (5 bases). Trimming left V 0 bases short and J 8 bases short, with 11 bases between. The CDR3 runs 14 residues. The CDR3 nucleotides are TGTGCCAGCAGTTTAGCGAATCAAGGGGATGAGCAGTTCTTC. Translation: CASSLANQGDEQFF.

This clonotype appeared a few times. This chain links TRBV27 with TRBJ2-7; D is possibly TRBD1 (5 bases). This CDR3 contains 12 residues. Germline CDR1 and CDR2: MNHEY and SMNVEV (reference sequence). V lost 7 bases to trimming and J lost 9 bases, with 16 bases between them. The CDR3 nucleotides read TGTGCCAGCAAGGGGCAGCACTGGGTGCAGTACTTC. Translated: CASKGQHWVQYF.

There are many counts of this clonotype. The V and J genes are TRBV5-5 and TRBJ2-3; tentatively, D is TRBD1 (5 bases). Trimming shortened V by 3 bases and J by 2 bases, and 10 bases separated the two germline ends. CDR3 length equals 14 residues. Germline CDR1 is SGHKS and CDR2 is YYEKEE (reference sequence). The CDR3 spells CASSSRVSTDTQYF. As DNA, the CDR3 is TGTGCCAGCAGCTCCAGGGTGTCCACAGATACGCAGTATTTT.

The genes are TRBV4-1 and TRBJ2-3; tentatively, D is TRBD1 or TRBD2 (6 bases each). Between the trimmed V and J ends, which lost 0 bases and 0 bases, there was a span of 10 bases. The CDR3 has 16 residues. The germline CDR1 and CDR2 sequences are MGHRA and YSYEKL. CDR3 DNA sequence: TGCGCCAGCAGCCAAGAGGGGGGCCTAAGCACAGATACGCAGTATTTT. It specifies CASSQEGGLSTDTQYF.

This clonotype was recorded once. The chain employs TRBV29-1 and TRBJ1-2, with 9 bases that match TRBD1. The ends lost 4 bases at V and 5 bases at J; junction bases unmatched: 17. This CDR3 contains 17 residues. Germline values: CDR1 SQVTM, CDR2 ANQGSEA. Here the CDR3 reads CSVGGTGPISPRYGYTF. In DNA, the CDR3 is TGCAGCGTTGGGGGGACAGGGCCTATCTCCCCGAGGTATGGCTACACCTTC. The full variable domain, in which reference TRBV29-1 and TRBJ1-2 provide the parts outside the CDR3, is SAVISQKPSRDICQRGTSLTIQCQVDSQVTMMFWYRQQPGQSLTLIATANQGSEATYESGFVIDKFPISRPNLTFSTLTVSNMSPEDSSIYLCSVGGTGPISPRYGYTFGSGTRLTVV.

This clonotype was seen only a few times. The chain uses TRBV5-5 and TRBJ1-1; D is uncertain. This CDR3 has 15 amino acids. CDR1 SGHKS and CDR2 YYEKEE come from the germline V gene (reference sequence). V was pared by 4 bases and J by 3 bases, with 16 bases between. Here the CDR3 reads CASSNRAGSDTEAFF. The CDR3 DNA reads TGTGCCAGCAGCAATCGGGCCGGATCAGACACTGAAGCTTTCTTT.

The gene calls are TRBV6-1 and TRBJ2-6; TRBD1 agrees at 9 bases. Germline CDR1 reads MNHNS; CDR2 reads SASEGT. The CDR3 spans 18 residues. With V trimmed by 6 bases and J by 3 bases, 12 bases remained unmatched. The CDR3 here is CASSPLTGGFFGANVLTF. The DNA of the CDR3 is TGTGCCAGCAGCCCCTTGACAGGGGGTTTTTTTGGGGCCAACGTCCTGACTTTC.

This chain links TRBV3-1 with TRBJ2-2, with unresolved D. The V end lost 1 base, the J end lost 0 bases, and 3 bases lay between the germline ends. The CDR3 consists of 14 residues. Germline V gives CDR1 LGHDT, CDR2 YNNKEL (reference sequence). The CDR3 spells CASSQGSNTGELFF. DNA for the CDR3: TGTGCCAGCAGCCAAGGCTCGAACACCGGGGAGCTGTTTTTT.

The chain couples TRBV5-1 to TRBJ2-7, with D tentatively TRBD1 or TRBD2 (7 bases each). V lost 4 bases, J lost 0 bases, and 11 bases lay in between. The CDR3 has 14 amino acids. Germline values: CDR1 SGHRS, CDR2 YFSETQ. CDR3: CASSGGDSSYEQYF. The CDR3 bases are TGCGCCAGCAGCGGGGGGGACAGCTCCTACGAGCAGTACTTC.

This clonotype was detected only a few times. The chain has TRBV4-1 and TRBJ1-1, with 11 bases lining up with TRBD1. The CDR3 is made up of 18 amino acids. With 0 bases clipped from V and 1 base from J, the junction kept 7 bases outside the gene matches. Germline-derived CDR1 and CDR2 are MGHRA and YSYEKL. The CDR3 region is CASSQEVGTGGSNTEAFF. CDR3 in DNA: TGCGCCAGCAGCCAAGAAGTGGGGACAGGGGGTTCGAACACTGAAGCTTTCTTT.

The chain recombines TRBV3-1 with TRBJ2-1; 8 bases agree with TRBD2. The ends lost 4 bases at V and 2 bases at J; junction bases unmatched: 7. The CDR3 consists of 16 residues. Germline loops: CDR1 LGHDT, CDR2 YNNKEL (reference sequence). CDR3 sequence reads: CASSPGTSIPYNEQFF. DNA for the CDR3: TGTGCCAGCAGCCCCGGGACTAGTATCCCCTACAATGAGCAGTTCTTC.

This clonotype was detected a few times. The rearrangement joins TRBV9 to TRBJ2-2; possibly TRBD1 or TRBD2 for D (5 bases each). The CDR3 is 18 amino acids. Looked up from germline, CDR1 is SGDLS and CDR2 is YYNGEE. V shed 2 bases and J shed 0 bases, with 17 bases lying between them. CDR3 protein: CASSVLGAGTANTGELFF. The CDR3 DNA reads TGTGCCAGCAGCGTTCTTGGGGCCGGGACGGCGAACACCGGGGAGCTGTTTTTT.

This clonotype was recorded a few times. The J gene is TRBJ1-5, the V gene TRBV20-1, with D unresolved. Per the germline V gene, CDR1 is DFQATT and CDR2 is SNEGSKA (reference sequence). V lost 1 base to trimming and J lost 7 bases, with 11 bases between them. This CDR3 region has 13 residues. The CDR3 loop is CSARVPGAQPQHF. The DNA of the CDR3 is TGCAGTGCTAGAGTTCCTGGTGCCCAGCCCCAGCATTTT.

This clonotype was seen a few times. The V call is TRBV29-1, the J call TRBJ1-2; 8 bases line up with TRBD1. Germline CDR1 reads SQVTM; CDR2 reads ANQGSEA. This CDR3 contains 13 residues. With 5 bases clipped from V and 2 bases from J, the junction kept 4 bases outside the gene matches. The CDR3 sequence: CSVSGTGNYGYTF. The CDR3 DNA is TGCAGCGTTTCCGGGACAGGCAACTATGGCTACACCTTC.

The chain is built from TRBV12-3 or TRBV12-4 and TRBJ1-6; no reliable D call. V gave up 8 bases and J gave up 5 bases, with 10 bases separating them. The CDR3 spans 13 residues. Here the CDR3 DNA reads TGTGCCAGCCATTCGAGGGATAATTCACCCCTCCACTTT. It is translated as CASHSRDNSPLHF.